The rows below give T cell receptor beta chains drawn from one sample of a study of T cells in Graves' hyperthyroidism and ophthalmopathy. One entry per CDR3 protein results from TCRdb running MiXCR on the multiplex PCR reads. The table includes approximately 300,000 distinct CDR3 sequences, 16% detected once. The sample was blood. These receptors all come from a young man with Graves' hyperthyroidism. The CDR3 runs from the conserved cysteine through the conserved F or W. The D gene is left open where the match is weak. Size values are once, few and many counts, or a class for expanded clones, and some rows have none.

J: TRBJ2-1
V: TRBV7-9
length: 15
size: .
D: TRBD2
DNA: TGTGCCAGCAGCTTAGCACTAGCGGGAGTCAGTGAGCAGTTCTTC
CDR3: CASSLALAGVSEQFF

J: TRBJ1-4
V: TRBV12-5
length: 18
size: .
D: TRBD1
DNA: TGTGCTAGTGGTTTGGCACCGTTCGCCGGGACAGGTGATGAAAAACTGTTTTTT
CDR3: CASGLAPFAGTGDEKLFF

J: TRBJ1-1
V: TRBV10-3
length: 14
size: many
D: TRBD1
DNA: TGTGCCATCACCCCGGGACAGGGGAACACTGAAGCTTTCTTT
CDR3: CAITPGQGNTEAFF

J: TRBJ2-3
V: TRBV5-1
length: 13
size: .
D: TRBD1
DNA: TGCGCCAGCAGCGCGGACAGGCCGGATACGCAGTATTTT
CDR3: CASSADRPDTQYF

J: TRBJ2-1
V: TRBV6-5
length: 15
size: many
D: .
DNA: TGTGCCAGCAGTTACGGCCGGAGCTCCTACAATGAGCAGTTCTTC
CDR3: CASSYGRSSYNEQFF

J: TRBJ1-2
V: TRBV4-1
length: 14
size: .
D: .
DNA: TGCGCCAGCAGCCAAGTTAGTGACTACTATGGCTACACCTTC
CDR3: CASSQVSDYYGYTF

J: TRBJ2-7
V: TRBV6-6
length: 15
size: many
D: .
DNA: TGTGCCAGCAGTTACTCGACGGGTTTGGGCTACGAGCAGTACTTC
CDR3: CASSYSTGLGYEQYF

J: TRBJ2-1
V: TRBV10-3
length: 14
size: many
D: TRBD2
DNA: TGTGCCATCACCGGAGAGGTAGCGGGAGGGGCCCAGTTCTTC
CDR3: CAITGEVAGGAQFF

J: TRBJ1-3
V: TRBV6-1
length: 15
size: .
D: .
DNA: TGTGCCAGCAGTCCGGGAAACTCCTCTGGAAACACCATATATTTT
CDR3: CASSPGNSSGNTIYF

J: TRBJ2-3
V: TRBV12-3/TRBV12-4
length: 12
size: many
D: .
DNA: TGTGCCAGCGCGGCGGGTTCAGATACGCAGTATTTT
CDR3: CASAAGSDTQYF

J: TRBJ1-5
V: TRBV27
length: 15
size: many
D: .
DNA: TGTGCCAGCAGCAGACAGAGTAATAGCAATCAGCCCCAGCATTTT
CDR3: CASSRQSNSNQPQHF

J: TRBJ2-1
V: TRBV7-9
length: 15
size: many
D: .
DNA: TGTGCCAGCAGCGCCGGGGGTGGGAGGTCAAATGAGCAGTTCTTC
CDR3: CASSAGGGRSNEQFF

J: TRBJ2-7
V: TRBV6-6
length: 13
size: few
D: .
DNA: TGTGCCAGCAGTTACGGCCCATCCTACGAGCAGTACTTC
CDR3: CASSYGPSYEQYF

J: TRBJ2-7
V: TRBV20-1
length: 13
size: .
D: .
DNA: TGCAGTGCTTTCCAGGGCGCGAACTACGAGCAGTACTTC
CDR3: CSAFQGANYEQYF

J: TRBJ2-7
V: TRBV30
length: 16
size: many
D: TRBD2
DNA: TGTGCCGGCGAGGGAGTAACTAGCGGGAGACCCTACGAGCAGTACTTC
CDR3: CAGEGVTSGRPYEQYF

J: TRBJ1-6
V: TRBV20-1
length: 13
size: many
D: .
DNA: TGCAGTGCTAGAGACAGGGGCAGGTCACCCCTCCACTTT
CDR3: CSARDRGRSPLHF

J: TRBJ1-1
V: TRBV30
length: 14
size: few
D: TRBD1
DNA: TGTGCCTGCGGACAGGGGATCTCAAACACTGAAGCTTCCTTT
CDR3: CACGQGISNTEASF

J: TRBJ2-7
V: TRBV5-1
length: 13
size: many
D: TRBD1
DNA: TGCGCCAGCAGCACGGGACAGGCCAACGAGCAGTACTTC
CDR3: CASSTGQANEQYF

J: TRBJ1-2
V: TRBV28
length: 14
size: many
D: TRBD1
DNA: TGTGCCAGCAGTTTATTCGGACAGGAGAATGGCTACACCTTC
CDR3: CASSLFGQENGYTF

J: TRBJ2-7
V: TRBV7-9
length: 16
size: .
D: TRBD2
DNA: TGTGCCAGCAGCTTAAGTTCTAGCGGAGGACCCTACGAGCAGTACTTC
CDR3: CASSLSSSGGPYEQYF

J: TRBJ2-3
V: TRBV4-1
length: 13
size: many
D: .
DNA: TGCGCCCAGGAGGCCCGGCGCACAGATACGCAGTATTTT
CDR3: CAQEARRTDTQYF

J: TRBJ2-7
V: TRBV3-1
length: 11
size: many
D: .
DNA: TGTGCCAGCAGCCAAGGATCCGAGCAGTACTTC
CDR3: CASSQGSEQYF

J: TRBJ1-1
V: TRBV20-1
length: 10
size: many
D: .
DNA: TGCAGTGCCGGGGACGGTTGGGCTTTCTTT
CDR3: CSAGDGWAFF

J: TRBJ2-6
V: TRBV11-3
length: 17
size: .
D: .
DNA: TGTGCCAGCAGCTTAGTCGCTTTTATCTCTGGGGCCAACGTCCTGACTTTC
CDR3: CASSLVAFISGANVLTF

J: TRBJ2-3
V: TRBV19
length: 16
size: .
D: TRBD1
DNA: TGTGCCAGTAGAGTTCGTGGGACAGTGAGCACAGATACGCAGTATTTT
CDR3: CASRVRGTVSTDTQYF

J: TRBJ2-2
V: TRBV5-1
length: 15
size: few
D: .
DNA: TGCGCCAGCTACCCTAGCGCGATTAACACCGGGGAGCTGTTTTTT
CDR3: CASYPSAINTGELFF

J: TRBJ1-1
V: TRBV25-1
length: 11
size: .
D: .
DNA: TGTGCCACCTTCAGGGGCTCCGAAGCTTTCTTT
CDR3: CATFRGSEAFF

J: TRBJ2-2
V: TRBV7-2
length: 16
size: many
D: .
DNA: TGTGCCAGCAGCTTAGTCGGTGGGGGTGCCCACGGGGAGCTGTTTTTT
CDR3: CASSLVGGGAHGELFF

J: TRBJ2-7
V: TRBV20-1
length: 15
size: many
D: TRBD1
DNA: TGCAGTGCTAGAACCCTGACAGGGGGCGACGTCAAGCAGTACTTC
CDR3: CSARTLTGGDVKQYF

J: TRBJ1-2
V: TRBV12-3/TRBV12-4
length: 13
size: many
D: .
DNA: TGTGCCAGCAGTACTACAGGGTTCGGGGGCTACACCTTC
CDR3: CASSTTGFGGYTF

J: TRBJ1-2
V: TRBV11-2
length: 15
size: many
D: .
DNA: TGTGCCAGCAGCTCTGCCCCGGGGGCCGGCTATGGCTACACCTTC
CDR3: CASSSAPGAGYGYTF

J: TRBJ2-7
V: TRBV29-1
length: 13
size: .
D: .
DNA: TGCAGCGTTGAGATCGGGCCACCGTACGAGCAGTACTTC
CDR3: CSVEIGPPYEQYF

J: TRBJ1-1
V: TRBV9
length: 15
size: few
D: .
DNA: TGTGCCAGCAGCCCATCTGGGCAGATGAACACTGAAGCTTTCTTT
CDR3: CASSPSGQMNTEAFF

J: TRBJ2-1
V: TRBV12-3/TRBV12-4
length: 16
size: many
D: TRBD2
DNA: TGTGCCAGCAGGCAGCCCGGGACTAGCGCCTTAAATGAGCAGTTCTTC
CDR3: CASRQPGTSALNEQFF

J: TRBJ2-7
V: TRBV30
length: 12
size: few
D: .
DNA: TGTGCCTGGGGGTCCTCCTCGAACGAGCAGTACTTC
CDR3: CAWGSSSNEQYF

J: TRBJ2-7
V: TRBV9
length: 9
size: few
D: .
DNA: TGTGCCAGAGCCTACGAGCAGTACTTC
CDR3: CARAYEQYF

J: TRBJ2-1
V: TRBV24-1
length: 12
size: many
D: .
DNA: TGTGCCACCAGTGCCACCAGGGGCGAGCAGTTCTTC
CDR3: CATSATRGEQFF

J: TRBJ1-5
V: TRBV19
length: 15
size: few
D: .
DNA: TGTGCCAGTAGTATCAGACAGCGGTGGAATCAGCCCCAGCATTTT
CDR3: CASSIRQRWNQPQHF

J: TRBJ2-1
V: TRBV11-2
length: 13
size: few
D: .
DNA: TGTGCCAGCAGCGTAGCACAAAGAGGTGAGCAGTTCTTC
CDR3: CASSVAQRGEQFF

J: TRBJ2-7
V: TRBV12-3/TRBV12-4
length: 16
size: many
D: TRBD2
DNA: TGTGCCAGCAGCCTGGGACTAGCGGAGTTGGCCTACGAGCAGTACTTC
CDR3: CASSLGLAELAYEQYF

J: TRBJ2-5
V: TRBV7-2
length: 15
size: many
D: TRBD1
DNA: TGTGCCAGCAGCTGGGGACAGGGGTTCCAAGAGACCCAGTACTTC
CDR3: CASSWGQGFQETQYF

J: TRBJ2-3
V: TRBV11-2
length: 15
size: many
D: .
DNA: TGTGCCAGCAGCTTAGCGGGGTTTAACACAGATACGCAGTATTTT
CDR3: CASSLAGFNTDTQYF

J: TRBJ1-4
V: TRBV19
length: 14
size: few
D: TRBD1
DNA: TGTGCCAGGAAGACAGGGGGCGCTTGTGAAAAACTGTTTTTT
CDR3: CARKTGGACEKLFF

J: TRBJ2-2
V: TRBV6-6
length: 16
size: many
D: .
DNA: TGTGCCAGCAGTTACCGGGGTACAGCGAACACCGGGGAGCTGTTTTTT
CDR3: CASSYRGTANTGELFF

J: TRBJ2-1
V: TRBV7-2
length: 16
size: .
D: .
DNA: TGTGCCAGCAGCCAAGGCCAGGTAGAGTCCTACAATGAGCAGTTCTTC
CDR3: CASSQGQVESYNEQFF

J: TRBJ1-2
V: TRBV20-1
length: 15
size: many
D: TRBD1
DNA: TGCAGTGCTAGAGTCCCCGGGACAGGGGACTATGGCTACACCTTC
CDR3: CSARVPGTGDYGYTF

J: TRBJ2-2
V: TRBV24-1
length: 14
size: .
D: .
DNA: TGTGCCACCAGTGATTGGGGCGACACCGGGGAGCTGTTTTTT
CDR3: CATSDWGDTGELFF

J: TRBJ2-1
V: TRBV18
length: 16
size: few
D: TRBD1
DNA: TGTGCCAGCTCAACCAACAGGGGCTTCAACTACAATGAGCAGTTCTTC
CDR3: CASSTNRGFNYNEQFF

J: TRBJ2-1
V: TRBV11-3
length: 14
size: .
D: .
DNA: TGTGCCAGCACTTCCCGCGGAAGTAAACTAGCACGGTTCTTC
CDR3: CASTSRGSKLARFF

J: TRBJ2-3
V: TRBV27
length: 15
size: few
D: TRBD1
DNA: TGTGCCAGCAGTTTATGGGACAGGGGGCCGGATACGCAGTATTTT
CDR3: CASSLWDRGPDTQYF

J: TRBJ2-7
V: TRBV20-1
length: 14
size: few
D: TRBD2
DNA: TGCAGTGCTAGTTTGGGGGGGGGGTGGTACGAGCAGTACTTC
CDR3: CSASLGGGWYEQYF

J: TRBJ2-3
V: TRBV11-1
length: 12
size: many
D: .
DNA: TGTGCCAGCAGCTACGACCCCGATACGCAGTATTTT
CDR3: CASSYDPDTQYF

J: TRBJ2-3
V: TRBV6-1
length: 12
size: many
D: .
DNA: TGTGCCAGCAGTTTCGAGGGAGATACGCAGTATTTT
CDR3: CASSFEGDTQYF